This T cell receptor (beta chain) was identified during a study of CD8+CD57+ T cells in acquired aplastic anemia. Across the whole study: Yields of DNA that came from sorted CD4+ and CD8+ cells averaged roughly 3.2 ug. Sequencing produced an average of about 11 million reads per healthy donor for CD4+ cells. Study-level findings and limits: Patients and controls turned out to have roughly 30 CD8+ CDR3 sequences in common. Controls and patients did not differ significantly in CD8+ Simpson's diversity.

V dropped 0 bases and J dropped 6; count of bases not matched to a gene: 6. Germline CDR1 LNHNV, CDR2 YYDKDF (reference sequence). This CDR3 comprises 16 residues. Genomic DNA provided the template from which TCR beta VDJ and CDR3 profiles were obtained. TCRdb passed the reads through MiXCR, listing each CDR3 protein once. The sample consists of about 190,000 distinct CDR3 sequences, approximately 52% of them appearing once. On this clonotype itself: The antigen remains unidentified.

Material: sorted CD4+, CD8+, or CD8+CD57+ T cells (not recorded which) from PBMCs. This receptor was obtained from a human donor in good health, serving as a control. V usage is TRBV15 and J usage is TRBJ2-1, with 9 bases aligning to TRBD2. In DNA form, the CDR3 reads TGTGCCACCAGCAGAGATTGGCGGGGGGGCCCCAATGAGCAGTTCTTC. As protein: CATSRDWRGGPNEQFF.